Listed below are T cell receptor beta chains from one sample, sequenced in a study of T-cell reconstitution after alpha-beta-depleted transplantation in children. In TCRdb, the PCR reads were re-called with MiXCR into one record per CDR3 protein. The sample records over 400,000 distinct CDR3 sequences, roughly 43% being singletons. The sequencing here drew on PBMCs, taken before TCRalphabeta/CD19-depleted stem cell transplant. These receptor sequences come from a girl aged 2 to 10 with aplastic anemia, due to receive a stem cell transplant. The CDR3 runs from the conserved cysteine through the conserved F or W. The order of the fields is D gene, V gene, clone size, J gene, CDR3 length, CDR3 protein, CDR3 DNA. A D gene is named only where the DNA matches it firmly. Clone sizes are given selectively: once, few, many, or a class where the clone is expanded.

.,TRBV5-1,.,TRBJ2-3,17,CASRRQIASTSTDTQYF,TGCGCCAGCAGAAGACAGATTGCATCGACTAGCACAGATACGCAGTATTTT
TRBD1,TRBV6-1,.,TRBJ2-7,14,CASRRGTGTYEQYF,TGTGCCAGCAGGCGCGGGACAGGGACCTACGAGCAGTACTTC
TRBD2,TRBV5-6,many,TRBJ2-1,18,CASSASRGEKAMDNEQFF,TGTGCCAGCAGCGCTTCCCGGGGGGAGAAGGCAATGGACAATGAGCAGTTCTTC
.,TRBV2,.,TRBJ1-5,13,CASSGETNQPQHF,TGTGCCAGCAGTGGCGAGACCAATCAGCCCCAGCATTTT
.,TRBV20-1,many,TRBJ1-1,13,CSARSTGRTEAFF,TGCAGTGCTAGAAGTACGGGGCGCACTGAAGCTTTCTTT
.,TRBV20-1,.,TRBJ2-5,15,CSAPNPLVNQETQYF,TGCAGTGCTCCCAACCCTCTAGTAAACCAAGAGACCCAGTACTTC
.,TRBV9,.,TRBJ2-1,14,CASSAWGGANEQFF,TGTGCCAGCAGCGCCTGGGGTGGGGCGAATGAGCAGTTCTTC
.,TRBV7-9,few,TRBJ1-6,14,CASSLAGRNSPLHF,TGTGCCAGCAGCTTAGCGGGCAGGAATTCACCCCTCCACTTT
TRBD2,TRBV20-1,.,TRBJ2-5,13,CSAWGREGETQYF,TGCAGTGCTTGGGGGAGGGAAGGAGAGACCCAGTACTTC
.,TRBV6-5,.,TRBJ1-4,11,CASSTGQKLFF,TGTGCCAGCAGTACAGGACAGAAACTGTTTTTT
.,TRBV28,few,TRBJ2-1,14,CASSNGPTYNEQFF,TGTGCCAGCAGTAATGGACCAACCTACAATGAGCAGTTCTTC
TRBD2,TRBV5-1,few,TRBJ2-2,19,CASSFGLAGAARASGELFF,TGCGCCAGCAGCTTCGGACTAGCGGGAGCCGCCCGGGCTTCCGGGGAGCTGTTTTTT
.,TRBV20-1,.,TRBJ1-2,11,CSAPTVYGYTF,TGCAGTGCTCCGACAGTCTATGGCTACACCTTC
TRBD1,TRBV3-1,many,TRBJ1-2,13,CASSRMTGNGYTF,TGTGCCAGCAGCCGGATGACAGGGAATGGCTACACCTTC
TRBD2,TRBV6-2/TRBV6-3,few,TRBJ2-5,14,CATSPTSGQETQYF,TGTGCCACATCGCCAACTAGCGGCCAAGAGACCCAGTACTTC
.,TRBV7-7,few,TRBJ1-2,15,CASRGGFRTDYGYTF,TGTGCTAGCCGGGGGGGGTTCCGGACAGACTATGGCTACACCTTC
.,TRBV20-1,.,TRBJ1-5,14,CSASRAQSGQPQHF,TGCAGTGCTAGTAGGGCGCAGTCGGGTCAGCCCCAGCATTTT
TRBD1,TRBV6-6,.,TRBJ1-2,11,CASSHGQAPYF,TGTGCCAGCAGCCACGGACAGGCTCCTTACTTC
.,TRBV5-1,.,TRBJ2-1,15,CASSFGTPAYNEQFF,TGCGCCAGCAGCTTCGGGACACCTGCTTACAATGAGCAGTTCTTC
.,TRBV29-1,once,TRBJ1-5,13,CSVGVSPNQPQHF,TGCAGCGTTGGGGTCAGTCCTAATCAGCCCCAGCATTTT
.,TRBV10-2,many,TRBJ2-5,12,CASSERQETQYF,TGCGCCAGCAGTGAGAGACAAGAGACCCAGTACTTC
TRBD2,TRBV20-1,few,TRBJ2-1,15,CSASRGEGSYNEQFF,TGCAGTGCTTCCCGGGGGGAGGGCTCCTACAATGAGCAGTTCTTC
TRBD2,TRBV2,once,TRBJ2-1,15,CASSPSGRSTGEQFF,TGTGCCAGCAGTCCGAGCGGGAGAAGTACTGGTGAGCAGTTCTTC
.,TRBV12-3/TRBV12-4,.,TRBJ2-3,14,CASSDRGTEYTQYF,TGTGCCAGCAGTGACCGGGGAACGGAGTATACGCAGTATTTT
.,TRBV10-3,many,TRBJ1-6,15,CAISESGQNNSPLHF,TGTGCCATCAGTGAGTCGGGACAAAATAATTCACCCCTCCACTTT
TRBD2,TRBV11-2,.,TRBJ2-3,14,CASSPRTSPYTQYF,TGTGCCAGCAGCCCGAGGACTAGTCCATATACGCAGTATTTT
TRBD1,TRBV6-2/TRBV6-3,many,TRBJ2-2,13,CASRDRGTGELFF,TGTGCCAGCAGGGACAGGGGCACCGGGGAGCTGTTTTTT